Listed below are T cell receptor beta chains from one sample, sequenced in a study of Graves' ophthalmopathy and Graves' hyperthyroidism. One entry per CDR3 protein, called by TCRdb with MiXCR from the multiplex PCR reads. The table lists 560,000 or so distinct CDR3 sequences, approximately 35% of them singletons. The source material was peripheral blood or thyroid tissue (not recorded which). These receptors came from an adult man with Graves' hyperthyroidism. CDR3s include the opening cysteine and the closing phenylalanine or tryptophan. The order of the fields is CDR3 length, V gene, clone size, J gene, D gene, CDR3 protein, CDR3 DNA. A D gene is named only where the DNA matches it firmly. Clone size appears in some rows only: once, few, many, or a class for an expanded clone.

length: 14; V: TRBV7-3; size: many; J: TRBJ1-1; D: .; CDR3: CASSLSHLNTEAFF; DNA: TGTGCCAGCAGCTTGAGCCATTTGAACACTGAAGCTTTCTTT
length: 16; V: TRBV5-1; size: .; J: TRBJ1-2; D: TRBD1; CDR3: CASSLQGAGAVYGYTF; DNA: TGCGCCAGCAGCTTGCAGGGGGCGGGGGCCGTTTATGGCTACACCTTC
length: 13; V: TRBV6-6; size: .; J: TRBJ2-2; D: TRBD1; CDR3: CASGTGRTGELLF; DNA: TGTGCCAGCGGGACAGGGCGGACCGGGGAGCTGCTTTTT
length: 15; V: TRBV12-3/TRBV12-4; size: .; J: TRBJ2-7; D: TRBD2; CDR3: CASSRSGPYPYEQYF; DNA: TGTGCCAGCAGTCGTAGCGGGCCTTACCCCTACGAGCAGTACTTC
length: 14; V: TRBV28; size: .; J: TRBJ1-1; D: TRBD1; CDR3: CASRRQGIFAEAFF; DNA: TGTGCCAGCAGGAGACAGGGGATTTTCGCTGAAGCTTTCTTT
length: 18; V: TRBV7-9; size: many; J: TRBJ2-6; D: TRBD1; CDR3: CASSTPGTAHSGANVLTF; DNA: TGTGCCAGCAGCACCCCCGGGACAGCGCACTCTGGGGCCAACGTCCTGACTTTC
length: 14; V: TRBV20-1; size: many; J: TRBJ2-7; D: TRBD1; CDR3: CSARYDRGDYEQYF; DNA: TGCAGTGCTAGATACGACAGGGGGGACTACGAGCAGTACTTC
length: 9; V: TRBV29-1; size: .; J: TRBJ2-5; D: .; CDR3: CSEQETQYF; DNA: TGCAGCGAACAAGAGACCCAGTACTTC
length: 13; V: TRBV19; size: .; J: TRBJ1-2; D: .; CDR3: CASSLVAVGGYTF; DNA: TGTGCCAGTAGTTTGGTTGCGGTTGGCGGCTACACCTTC
length: 13; V: TRBV7-9; size: few; J: TRBJ2-7; D: .; CDR3: CASSQTDHYEQYF; DNA: TGTGCCAGCAGCCAGACAGACCATTACGAGCAGTACTTC
length: 12; V: TRBV5-1; size: many; J: TRBJ1-1; D: .; CDR3: CASSLVGVGAFF; DNA: TGCGCCAGCAGCTTGGTGGGGGTGGGGGCTTTCTTT
length: 13; V: TRBV10-1; size: many; J: TRBJ1-2; D: TRBD1; CDR3: CASSPWTGYGYTF; DNA: TGCGCCAGCAGCCCTTGGACAGGCTATGGCTACACCTTC
length: 13; V: TRBV10-3; size: .; J: TRBJ1-5; D: .; CDR3: CAISEDGARTQHF; DNA: TGTGCCATCAGTGAGGACGGGGCGCGGACCCAGCATTTT
length: 12; V: TRBV2; size: .; J: TRBJ2-7; D: TRBD2; CDR3: CFSGISYNEQYF; DNA: TGTTTTAGCGGGATTTCCTACAATGAGCAGTACTTC
length: 15; V: TRBV24-1; size: .; J: TRBJ1-2; D: .; CDR3: CASSSAVGSNYGYTF; DNA: TGTGCCAGCAGTTCCGCCGTTGGGTCGAACTATGGCTACACCTTC
length: 16; V: TRBV12-3/TRBV12-4; size: many; J: TRBJ1-2; D: TRBD1; CDR3: CASSLTAGGADYGYTF; DNA: TGTGCCAGCAGTCTGACTGCAGGGGGCGCTGACTATGGCTACACCTTC
length: 15; V: TRBV14; size: .; J: TRBJ2-6; D: .; CDR3: CASRRTGSGANVLTF; DNA: TGTGCCAGCAGGCGTACAGGCTCTGGGGCCAACGTCCTGACTTTT
length: 13; V: TRBV2; size: .; J: TRBJ1-4; D: TRBD1; CDR3: CASSEQGAKVLFF; DNA: TGTGCCAGCAGTGAACAGGGGGCGAAGGTACTGTTTTTT
length: 13; V: TRBV25-1; size: .; J: TRBJ1-2; D: TRBD1; CDR3: CASKRQGDYGYTF; DNA: TGTGCCAGCAAACGACAGGGGGACTATGGCTACACCTTC
length: 15; V: TRBV11-2; size: many; J: TRBJ1-2; D: .; CDR3: CASSRMGGGNYGYTF; DNA: TGTGCCAGCAGTCGAATGGGCGGAGGAAACTATGGCTACACCTTC
length: 15; V: TRBV6-5; size: .; J: TRBJ2-2; D: .; CDR3: CASSLADANTGELFF; DNA: TGTGCCAGCAGTTTGGCAGACGCGAACACCGGGGAGCTGTTTTTT
length: 14; V: TRBV9; size: .; J: TRBJ1-1; D: .; CDR3: CASSDRGGSTEAFF; DNA: TGTGCCAGCAGCGACAGAGGCGGGAGCACTGAAGCTTTCTTT
length: 16; V: TRBV7-9; size: .; J: TRBJ2-5; D: TRBD1; CDR3: CASSFRDRGHRETQYF; DNA: TGTGCCAGCAGCTTCCGGGACAGGGGACATCGGGAGACCCAGTACTTC
length: 15; V: TRBV24-1; size: few; J: TRBJ1-5; D: .; CDR3: CATSPRGVSCQPQHF; DNA: TGTGCCACCAGTCCCCGGGGGGTATCTTGCCAGCCCCAGCATTTT